Sequencing of this TCR beta chain was carried out in a study of STAT5B mutations in CD4+ large granular lymphocyte leukemia. Findings and limits, study-wide: Compared with healthy controls (2/35), patient top clones favored TRBV06 (8/27).

Remarks on this clone: As yet, its antigen is unknown.

Only in-frame clones appear in the TCRdb table, and some are missing; sequencing was by immunoSEQ multiplex PCR. This table has 30,000 to 35,000 clones, nearly 90% appearing once. Trimming shortened V by 6 bases and J by 5 bases, and 16 bases separated the two germline ends. The CDR3 loop spans 14 amino acids. Germline V gene data show CDR1 as SGHTA and CDR2 as FQGTGA. The clonotype was recovered from a human donor in good health. Sequencing was done on a sample of CD4+ T cells from blood buffy coats. The chain links TRBV7-3 to TRBJ1-1; D is perhaps TRBD1 (5 bases). This CDR3 is CASSRTGGGTEAFF. The DNA of the CDR3 is TGTGCCAGCAGTAGGACTGGGGGAGGTACTGAAGCTTTCTTT.